The TCR beta chain under discussion was sequenced for a study of blood T cells in healthy people across ages (dated by TCRdb to 2014 to 2015). Concerning the study at large: In model experiments, template switching captured roughly one uniquely barcoded TCR beta cDNA molecule for every two T cells. Age-related changes in TCR beta repertoire diversity were measured in the study by deep sequencing normalized with unique cDNA molecular identifiers. The donors were split into four age groups: young (average around 17 years), middle-aged (about 40), aged (roughly 60) and long-lived (approximately 80). Two additional independent replicas of 1 million unique cDNA reads from the same blood draw were analyzed for two donors (one aged 18 to 30 and one aged 80 or older). General findings and caveats noted by the study authors: The CMV infection status of donors was not known, potentially confounding age-related changes in expanded clonotypes. Estimates of total diversity based on one million sequenced T cells were considered lower bounds and underestimates. Bulk unsorted PBMC profiling prevented conclusive comparison of naive and antigen-experienced compartments. Observed TCR beta diversity per million T cells fell roughly linearly with age, and a significant reduction was already apparent by age roughly 40. Compared with the aged group, the long-lived group had more naive CD4+ T cells, fewer expanded clones and increased TCR diversity, suggesting age selection. Observed TCR beta diversity correlated strongly with the percentage of naive T cells measured by flow cytometry.

The donors were roughly 38 Caucasian individuals from Russia, aged 6 to 90 years, who were systemically healthy. Approximately 9.3 milliliters of peripheral blood were drawn from each donor into EDTA-treated Vacutainer tubes. PBMCs were isolated by Ficoll-Paque density-gradient centrifugation, with at least 6.5 million obtained per sample. Trizol reagent was used to extract total RNA from PBMCs, with at least 5.5 micrograms per sample. For every donor, an aliquot of PBMCs went through flow cytometry to measure the percentages of naive CD45RAhigh/CD27high T cells. This clonotype has more than one count but fewer than ten. Its antigen has not been determined. Per-base qualities were not stored, and no clone one base away is much larger. The CDR3, from cysteine to phenylalanine, totals 16 residues. The DNA shown is the 48-base CDR3, in frame from base 1. The germline V gene sets CDR1 to SGHTA and CDR2 to FQGNSA. V lost 3 bases and J lost 0 bases, and the count of bases not matched to a germline gene is 5.

Library creation used 5' RACE. Sequenced on an Illumina HiSeq 2500. A second PCR of roughly 7 to 12 cycles was run with a J-beta primer mix and a sample-barcoded 5' primer. Each TCR beta cDNA molecule received a unique molecular identifier from a template-switch 5' adaptor carrying 12 random nucleotides. At least 3 million CDR3-containing paired-end reads were obtained from each sample. The Mint cDNA synthesis kit, primed by a TRBC-specific oligonucleotide, was used to synthesize first-strand cDNA from all RNA. Following uracil-DNA glycosylase treatment, all cDNA underwent a first 18-cycle PCR with the universal primers M1SS and BC2_uni_R. As for the original processing: For normalization, 1 million high-quality reads were randomly selected from each sample, with every read carrying a distinct molecular identifier. Reads with shared molecular identifiers were discarded instead of being binned into consensus sequences. MiTCR, set to a Q25 quality threshold and the strictest error-elimination algorithm, was used for CDR3 identification, clonotype clustering and error correction. Lower-bound total TCR beta diversity was estimated with a nonparametric unseen species model using Euler transformation. TCRdb redid the processing of the public reads, applying fastp at Q25 and MiXCR, and retained in-frame beta chains. Every distinct CDR3 protein forms one entry, paired with its most common genes and DNA. Here the V and J calls rest on TCRdb's processing, not on the authors' analysis. The sample table records about 800,000 distinct CDR3 sequences; around 25% of these occur just once. The top ten hold under 4.5% of the sample.

The sample also formed part of further work on T cells of mothers and their children. The second paper states: The donors were nine systemically healthy Caucasian individuals, made up of three mothers and their six children. cDNA synthesis consumed the entire amount of extracted RNA, loaded at 1.5 ug RNA in each 15 ul reaction. In the second PCR, the M1S primer added sample barcodes and 2-4 random nucleotides. Each mother yielded over 9 million TCR beta CDR3 reads and each child about 3 million reads. In both related and unrelated pairs, thymic selection shapes the output of TCR recombination in a similar way, with inherited differences having only a minor effect. Normalized repertoire overlap was always found to be slightly, but never significantly, higher in related mother-child pairs than in unrelated mother-child pairs. Persistent microchimeric T cell clones were not detected, at a sensitivity of around 99 clones per million clonotypes. The study used deep NGS to compare TCR beta repertoires of mothers and children, seeking features distinguishing related mother-child pairs from unrelated individuals. The mean age was roughly 44 +/- 4 years for the mothers and around 11 +/- 4 years for the children. After adapters were ligated using NEBNext reagents, the libraries underwent 100+100 nt paired-end sequencing on an Illumina HiSeq 2000. To prevent cross-contamination, the mother and child libraries were prepared one month apart and sequenced in separate runs. For each donor, between 500,000 and 2,000,000 distinct TCR beta clonotypes were identified. Naive TCR beta clonotypes were estimated from low-frequency clonotypes matched to each donor's FACS-determined naive share, without sorting.

The TCR comes from a boy between 10 and 17 years old in good health. The chain was built from TRBV7-2 and TRBJ2-3; 8 bases in the junction line up with TRBD2. Sequenced input: blood. CDR3 loop: CASSFGTRGSTDTQYF. The base sequence is TGTGCCAGCAGCTTTGGGACTAGAGGGAGCACAGATACGCAGTATTTT.